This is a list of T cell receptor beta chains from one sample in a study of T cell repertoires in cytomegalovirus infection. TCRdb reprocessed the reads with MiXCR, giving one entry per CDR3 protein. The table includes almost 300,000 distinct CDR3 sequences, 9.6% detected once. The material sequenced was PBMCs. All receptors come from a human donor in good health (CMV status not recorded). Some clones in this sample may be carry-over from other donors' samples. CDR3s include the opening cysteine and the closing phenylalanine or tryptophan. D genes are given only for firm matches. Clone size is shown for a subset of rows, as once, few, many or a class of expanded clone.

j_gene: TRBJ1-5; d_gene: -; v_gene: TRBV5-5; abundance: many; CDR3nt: TGTGCCAGCAGCTTGGACGGTTATAGCAATCAGCCCCAGCATTTT; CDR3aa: CASSLDGYSNQPQHF
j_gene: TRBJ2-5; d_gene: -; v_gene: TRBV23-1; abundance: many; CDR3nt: TGCGCCAGCAGTCAGCCGACAGGGAGGGAGACCCAGTACTTC; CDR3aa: CASSQPTGRETQYF
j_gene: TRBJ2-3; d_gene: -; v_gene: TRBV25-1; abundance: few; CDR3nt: TGTGCCAGCAGTGTCCTAGGGGCCGCCTCAGATACGCAGTATTTT; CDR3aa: CASSVLGAASDTQYF
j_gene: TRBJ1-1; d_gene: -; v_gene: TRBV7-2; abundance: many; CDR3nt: TGTGCCAGCAGCTCAGACTGGAACACTGAAGCTTTCTTT; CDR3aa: CASSSDWNTEAFF
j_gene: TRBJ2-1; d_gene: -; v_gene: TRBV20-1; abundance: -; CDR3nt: TGCAGTGCCCCCCCGGGACATCTTACAAATGAGCAGTTCTTC; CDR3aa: CSAPPGHLTNEQFF
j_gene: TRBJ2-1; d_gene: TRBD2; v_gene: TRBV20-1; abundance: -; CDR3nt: TGCAGTGCCCAGACTAGCGGGGGTGCTTCTGAGCAGTTCTTC; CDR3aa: CSAQTSGGASEQFF
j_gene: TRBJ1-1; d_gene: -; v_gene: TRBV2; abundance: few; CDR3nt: TGTGCCAGCAGTGAAAGGGACGGGAAAATCATGAACACTGAAGCTTTCTTT; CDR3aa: CASSERDGKIMNTEAFF
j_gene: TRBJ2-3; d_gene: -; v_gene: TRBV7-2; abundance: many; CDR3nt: TGTGCCAGCAGCCCTCGGTCCGAGGGGACGCAGTATTTT; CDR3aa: CASSPRSEGTQYF
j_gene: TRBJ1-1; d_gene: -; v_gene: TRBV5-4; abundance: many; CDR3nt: TGTGCCAGCAGCCAACCGACAACGAACACTGAAGCTTTCTTT; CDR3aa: CASSQPTTNTEAFF
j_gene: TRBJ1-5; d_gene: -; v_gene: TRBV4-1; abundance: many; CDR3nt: TGCGCCAGCAGCCAATACGGGGGTTTAGGCAATCAGCCCCAGCATTTT; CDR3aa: CASSQYGGLGNQPQHF
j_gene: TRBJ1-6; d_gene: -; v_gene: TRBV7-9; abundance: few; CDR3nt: TGTGCCAGCAGACAAGGCGGGGTTTTGGATTCACCCCTCCACTTT; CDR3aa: CASRQGGVLDSPLHF
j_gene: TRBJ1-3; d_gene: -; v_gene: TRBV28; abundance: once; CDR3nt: TGTGCCAGCAGGCGGACAGCCGGAAACACCATATATTTT; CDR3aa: CASRRTAGNTIYF
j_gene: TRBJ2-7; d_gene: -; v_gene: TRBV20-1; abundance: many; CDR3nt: TGCAGTGCTACCCCCGGGACCCTCTACGAGCAGTACTTC; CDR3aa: CSATPGTLYEQYF
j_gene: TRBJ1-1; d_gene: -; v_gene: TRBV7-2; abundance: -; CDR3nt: TGTGCCAGCAGCTTTCGCAGCCCGGGGGCGAACACTGAAGCTTTCTTT; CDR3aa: CASSFRSPGANTEAFF
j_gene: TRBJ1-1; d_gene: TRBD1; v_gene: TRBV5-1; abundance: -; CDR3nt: TGCACCAGCAGCTTGGACAGGTCCCGGCGACTGAACACTGAAGCTTTCTTT; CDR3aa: CTSSLDRSRRLNTEAFF